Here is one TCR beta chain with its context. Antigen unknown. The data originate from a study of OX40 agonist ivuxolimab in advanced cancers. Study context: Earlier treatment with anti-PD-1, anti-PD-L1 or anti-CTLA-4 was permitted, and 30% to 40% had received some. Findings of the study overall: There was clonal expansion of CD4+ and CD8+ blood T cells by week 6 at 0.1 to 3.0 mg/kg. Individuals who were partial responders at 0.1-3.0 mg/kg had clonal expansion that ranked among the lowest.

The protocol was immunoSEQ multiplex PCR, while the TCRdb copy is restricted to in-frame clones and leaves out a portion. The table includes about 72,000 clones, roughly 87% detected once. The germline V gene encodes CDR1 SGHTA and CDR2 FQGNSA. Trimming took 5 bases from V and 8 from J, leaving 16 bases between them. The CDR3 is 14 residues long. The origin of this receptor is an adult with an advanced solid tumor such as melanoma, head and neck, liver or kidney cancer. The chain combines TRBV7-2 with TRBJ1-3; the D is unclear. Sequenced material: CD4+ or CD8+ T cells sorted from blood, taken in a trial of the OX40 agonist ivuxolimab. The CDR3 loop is CASSPGLSGDTIYF. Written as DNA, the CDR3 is TGTGCCAGCAGCCCCGGACTCTCTGGGGACACCATATATTTT.